Listed here are 5 T cell receptor beta chains from one sample, sequenced in a study of cytomegalovirus exposure and HLA in healthy donors. Vbeta (60) and Jbeta (13) primers were used in the PCR. Repertoires were generated with immunoSEQ multiplex PCR, while TCRdb's copy carries only in-frame clones and drops some. The repertoire table contains around 200,000 clones. The sequenced material came from PBMCs. The receptor set was obtained from a woman under 30 in good health and CMV-seropositive.

In DNA, the CDR3 is TGTGCCAGCAGTGAGCGGGGGCGAGTCACTGAAGCTTTCTTT. This translates into CASSERGRVTEAFF. This chain joins TRBV6-4 and TRBJ1-1; tentatively, D is TRBD1 (6 bases). The CDR3 totals 14 residues. The germline V gene has CDR1 MRHNA and CDR2 SNTAGT. The V end lost 3 bases, the J end lost 4 bases, and 12 bases lay between the germline ends.

The V and J genes are TRBV6-4 and TRBJ2-1, with a possible D match to TRBD1 (5 bases). Trimming removed 0 bases from V and 2 bases from J, with 11 bases in between. The CDR3 is 16 amino acids. Germline V lookup: CDR1 MRHNA, CDR2 SNTAGT. The CDR3 bases are TGTGCCAGCAGTGACTCCGGCAGGGCCCCCTACAATGAGCAGTTCTTC. Amino acid sequence: CASSDSGRAPYNEQFF.

The J gene is TRBJ1-3, the V gene TRBV2; the match to TRBD1 covers 7 bases. The CDR3 covers 14 residues. The J segment lost 3 bases and the V segment lost 4 bases, leaving 3 bases of the junction unmatched. CDR1 and CDR2 from the germline V gene are SNHLY and FYNNEI. The CDR3 bases are TGTGCCAGCAGTGTCCGACAGGGTGGAAACACCATATATTTT. It yields the protein CASSVRQGGNTIYF.

The rearrangement uses TRBV18 and TRBJ2-7; no clear D gene. Trimming pared 3 bases from V and 0 bases from J, leaving 6 bases between. Germline CDR1 KGHSH, CDR2 LQKENI. This CDR3 comprises 13 residues. In DNA, the CDR3 is TGTGCCAGCTCACCGGAGAGCTCCTACGAGCAGTACTTC. As protein: CASSPESSYEQYF.

The rearrangement joins TRBV29-1 to TRBJ2-3; no definite D call. This CDR3 is built from 11 residues. Germline lookup yields CDR1 SQVTM and CDR2 ANQGSEA. V lost 0 bases to trimming and J lost 14 bases, with 12 bases between them. The CDR3 protein is CSVEENSSSYF. Here the CDR3 DNA reads TGCAGCGTTGAAGAAAATTCAAGCTCGTATTTT.